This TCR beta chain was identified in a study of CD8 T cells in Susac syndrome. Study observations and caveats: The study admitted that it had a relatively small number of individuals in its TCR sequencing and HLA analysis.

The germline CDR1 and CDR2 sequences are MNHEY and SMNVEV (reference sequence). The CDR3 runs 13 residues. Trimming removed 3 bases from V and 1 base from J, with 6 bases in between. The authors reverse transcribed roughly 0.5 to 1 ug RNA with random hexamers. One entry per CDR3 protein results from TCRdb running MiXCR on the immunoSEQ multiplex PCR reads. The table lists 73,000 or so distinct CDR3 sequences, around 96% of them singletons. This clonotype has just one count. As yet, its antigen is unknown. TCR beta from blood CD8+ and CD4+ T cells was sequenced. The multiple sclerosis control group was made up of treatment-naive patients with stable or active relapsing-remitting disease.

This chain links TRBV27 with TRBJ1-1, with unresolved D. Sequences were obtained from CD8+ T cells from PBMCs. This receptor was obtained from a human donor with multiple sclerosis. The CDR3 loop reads CASSFRENTEAFF. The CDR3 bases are TGTGCCAGCAGTTTTAGGGAGAACACTGAAGCTTTCTTT.